These 13 T cell receptor beta chains were sequenced from one sample in a study of blood T cell repertoires in COVID-19. Assay used: immunoSEQ multiplex PCR; TCRdb lists only in-frame clones, some missing. The repertoire has over 200,000 clones, 70% to 90% of them found once; the top ten carry around 2%. Sequenced: PBMCs or T cells enriched from blood (not recorded which). Receptor source: a woman between 45 and 65 years old who had recovered from COVID-19.

This clone occurred a few times. CDR3 nucleotides: TGTGCCACCAGCCGAGGGACAGGGGCAGGCTACACCTTC. It encodes CATSRGTGAGYTF. V usage is TRBV15 and J usage is TRBJ1-2; 10 nucleotides align to TRBD1. From germline, CDR1 is LNHNV and CDR2 YYDKDF (reference sequence). The J segment lost 8 bases and the V segment lost 5 bases, leaving 5 bases of the junction unmatched. This CDR3 is built from 13 residues.

The chain employs TRBV7-9 and TRBJ2-3; D remains ambiguous. CDR3 length equals 12 residues. Germline CDR1 reads SEHNR; CDR2 reads FQNEAQ (reference sequence). V was trimmed by 5 bases and J by 4 bases, leaving 7 bases between them. This chain's CDR3 is CASSRTADTQYF. For the CDR3, the DNA is TGTGCCAGCAGCCGCACGGCAGATACGCAGTATTTT.

J is TRBJ2-2 and V is TRBV28; 9 bases are shared with TRBD1. The CDR3 has 14 residues. Germline CDR1 is MDHEN and CDR2 is SYDVKM. Unmatched junction bases numbered 6, after V lost 10 bases and J lost 3 bases. The CDR3 coding sequence is TGTGCCACTACAGGGGGCAGTGACACCGGGGAGCTGTTTTTT. The encoded protein is CATTGGSDTGELFF. Full variable domain (missing parts from reference TRBV28 and TRBJ2-2): DVKVTQSSRYLVKRTGEKVFLECVQDMDHENMFWYRQDPGLGLRLIYFSYDVKMKEKGDIPEGYSVSREKKERFSLILESASTNQTSMYLCATTGGSDTGELFFGEGSRLTVL.

The chain is built from TRBV7-8 and TRBJ1-6, with 7 bases lining up with TRBD1. Losses at the gene ends were 6 bases for V and 0 bases for J; bases not matched to a gene: 8. Germline V gene sequence: CDR1 SGHVS, CDR2 FQNEAQ. This CDR3 is built from 17 residues. The CDR3 nucleotides read TGTGCCAGCAGACGTTCGACAGGGAGCTCCTATAATTCACCCCTCCACTTT. Its translation is CASRRSTGSSYNSPLHF. Drawing the rest from reference TRBV7-8 and TRBJ1-6, the complete variable domain is GAGVSQSPRYKVAKRGQDVALRCDPISGHVSLFWYQQALGQGPEFLTYFQNEAQLDKSGLPSDRFFAERPEGSVSTLKIQRTQQEDSAVYLCASRRSTGSSYNSPLHFGNGTRLTVT.

J is TRBJ2-3 and V is TRBV15, with 9 bases fitting TRBD2. The trim removed 1 base at V and 8 bases at J, leaving 10 bases unmatched. This CDR3 comprises 16 residues. Germline V gene sequence: CDR1 LNHNV, CDR2 YYDKDF (reference sequence). CDR3 in amino acids: CATSRGYSSGTSTQYF. In DNA form, the CDR3 reads TGTGCCACCAGCAGAGGATATTCTAGCGGGACCAGTACGCAGTATTTT. The variable domain in full, with the rest retrieved from reference TRBV15 and TRBJ2-3, is DAMVIQNPRYQVTQFGKPVTLSCSQTLNHNVMYWYQQKSSQAPKLLFHYYDKDFNNEADTPDNFQSRRPNTSFCFLDIRSPGLGDTAMYLCATSRGYSSGTSTQYFGPGTRLTVL.

The V call is TRBV4-1, the J call TRBJ2-1; 7 bases are a match to TRBD2. The germline CDR1 and CDR2 sequences are MGHRA and YSYEKL. The V gene end was trimmed by 0 bases and the J gene end by 8 bases; junction bases not matched to a gene: 4. The CDR3 loop spans 14 amino acids. The CDR3 nucleotides are TGCGCCAGCAGCCAAGATGGACTAGGGCATGAGCAGTTCTTC. Its translation: CASSQDGLGHEQFF.

The V and J genes are TRBV5-1 and TRBJ2-7; 14 bases line up with TRBD2. CDR1 is SGHRS, CDR2 YFSETQ, per germline. V lost 3 bases to trimming and J lost 2 bases; unmatched junction nucleotides: 19. The CDR3 length is 21 residues. In DNA form, the CDR3 reads TGCGCCAGCAGCTGGGATGCTCTGAGGTTGACTAGCGGGAGGGCCCCCTACGAGCAGTACTTC. Amino acids: CASSWDALRLTSGRAPYEQYF.

The V and J genes are TRBV29-1 and TRBJ1-2, with 8 bases aligning to TRBD1. Germline assignment: CDR1 SQVTM and CDR2 ANQGSEA. V was clipped by 2 bases and J by 7 bases; unmatched bases: 15. This CDR3 has 16 amino acids. In DNA, the CDR3 is TGCAGCGTTGAAAGGGTTCTTGCCGGACAGGGTCCTGGCTACACCTTC. Amino acid sequence: CSVERVLAGQGPGYTF.

The chain employs TRBV5-4 and TRBJ1-2, with 7 bases lining up with TRBD1. The CDR3 is 14 residues long. Germline loops: CDR1 SGHNT, CDR2 YYREEE (reference sequence). V gave up 2 bases and J gave up 7 bases; unmatched junction bases: 8. The CDR3 DNA is TGTGCCAGCAGCTTAGGGCAGGGGGATGTTGGCTACACCTTC. Its translation: CASSLGQGDVGYTF.

The CDR3 sequence is CASSYAGYGNTIYF. The CDR3 DNA reads as TGTGCCAGCAGCTATGCAGGGTATGGAAACACCATATATTTT. This chain connects TRBV28 to TRBJ1-3; possibly TRBD1 for D (5 bases). Trimming shortened V by 6 bases and J by 3 bases, and 12 bases separated the two germline ends. The CDR3 has 14 amino acids. Germline V gene data show CDR1 as MDHEN and CDR2 as SYDVKM. Looking up the rest from reference TRBV28 and TRBJ1-3 gives the full variable domain: DVKVTQSSRYLVKRTGEKVFLECVQDMDHENMFWYRQDPGLGLRLIYFSYDVKMKEKGDIPEGYSVSREKKERFSLILESASTNQTSMYLCASSYAGYGNTIYFGEGSWLTVV.

The chain uses TRBV2 and TRBJ1-2; 7 nucleotides agree with TRBD1. The CDR3 spans 13 residues. The germline V gene has CDR1 SNHLY and CDR2 FYNNEI. V lost 6 bases, J lost 7 bases, and 8 bases stayed unmatched. The CDR3 coding sequence is TGTGCCAGCAGACCTACAGGGGAAAGTGGCTACACCTTC. Translating it yields CASRPTGESGYTF.

The chain couples TRBV27 to TRBJ2-1, with a possible D match to TRBD1 (6 bases). Germline values: CDR1 MNHEY, CDR2 SMNVEV (reference sequence). The ends were cut back, 3 bases at V and 4 bases at J, with 7 bases in the middle. The CDR3 is 13 residues long. Here the CDR3 DNA reads TGTGCCAGCAGTTTCGACAGGTACAATGAGCAGTTCTTC. This gives the protein CASSFDRYNEQFF.

The rearrangement uses TRBV6-1 and TRBJ1-2; 8 nucleotides agree with TRBD1. The V and J ends lost 1 base and 1 base, in that order; junction bases with no gene match: 5. CDR1 is MNHNS and CDR2 is SASEGT in the germline V gene. The CDR3 totals 16 residues. This chain's CDR3 is CASSEVFGTGNYGYTF. The CDR3 DNA follows: TGTGCCAGCAGTGAAGTTTTTGGGACAGGTAACTATGGCTACACCTTC.